Below, 17 T cell receptor beta chains from the same sample are listed, as sequenced in a study of breast tumors, draining lymph nodes, adjacent tissues. TCRdb reprocessed the multiplex PCR reads with MiXCR, giving one entry per CDR3 protein. Found here are roughly 120,000 distinct CDR3 sequences, 15% to 20% of them singletons; the top ten hold under 4.5%. Breast cancer patients provided tissue from their axillary draining lymph nodes. The sample consisted of axillary lymph node tissue. These receptor sequences come from a female donor with breast cancer. Some clones in this sample may be carry-over from other donors' samples.

This clonotype was recorded at least ten times. The chain employs TRBV27 and TRBJ2-7; D gene unclear. V dropped 0 bases and J dropped 1 base, with 7 bases sitting between them. The length of the CDR3 is 14 residues. CDR1 and CDR2 from the germline V gene are MNHEY and SMNVEV (reference sequence). The DNA for the CDR3 is TGTGCCAGCAGTTTATCTAGGGTGTCCTACGAGCAGTACTTC. Protein: CASSLSRVSYEQYF.

This clonotype was detected ten times or more. The chain carries TRBV6-1 and TRBJ1-6, with a tentative D call TRBD1 (6 bases). Trimming shortened V by 2 bases and J by 5 bases, and 10 bases separated the two germline ends. Germline loops: CDR1 MNHNS, CDR2 SASEGT. The CDR3 sequence is 15 residues long. CDR3 nucleotides: TGTGCCAGCAGTGAAAGGGAGGGGGATAATTCACCCCTCCACTTT. This sequence encodes CASSEREGDNSPLHF.

This clonotype was seen many times. This chain uses TRBV4-2 with TRBJ2-5; TRBD2 is a possible D gene (5 bases). CDR1 is LGHNA and CDR2 is YNFKEQ in the germline V gene. Trimming took off 0 bases at V and 1 base at J, with 6 bases between the two ends. The CDR3 is 14 amino acids. Here the CDR3 reads CASSQERGQETQYF. Here the CDR3 DNA reads TGTGCCAGCAGCCAAGAACGGGGCCAAGAGACCCAGTACTTC.

This clonotype was picked up many times. The chain carries TRBV2 and TRBJ2-5; D remains unclear. CDR3 length: 13 residues. Germline V gene data show CDR1 as SNHLY and CDR2 as FYNNEI. With 4 bases removed from V and 5 bases from J, the gap between germline ends came to 11 bases. This CDR3 reads CASSVVGRETQYF. The CDR3 DNA is TGTGCCAGCAGTGTGGTTGGCAGGGAGACCCAGTACTTC. Together with reference TRBV2 and TRBJ2-5, the CDR3 gives the full variable domain: EPEVTQTPSHQVTQMGQEVILRCVPISNHLYFYWYRQILGQKVEFLVSFYNNEISEKSEIFDDQFSVERPDGSNFTLKIRSTKLEDSAMYFCASSVVGRETQYFGPGTRLLVL.

This clonotype was seen many times. The chain's CDR3 is CASRPDAGTGGSYEQYF. The DNA for the CDR3 is TGCGCCAGCAGACCAGACGCCGGGACAGGGGGCTCCTACGAGCAGTACTTC. The chain joins TRBV4-1 to TRBJ2-7; 11 bases match TRBD1. The germline V gene encodes CDR1 MGHRA and CDR2 YSYEKL. J gave up 0 bases and V 6 bases, and 10 bases lay outside the gene matches. The CDR3 has 17 residues.

There are many counts of this clonotype. V usage is TRBV7-9 and J usage is TRBJ2-7; 7 bases are shared with TRBD1. Germline V lookup: CDR1 SEHNR, CDR2 FQNEAQ (reference sequence). V was clipped by 3 bases and J by 3 bases; unmatched bases: 8. The CDR3 runs to 15 residues. CDR3 DNA sequence: TGTGCCAGCAGCTTCGGGACAGTTGAATTCTACGAGCAGTACTTC. This codes for CASSFGTVEFYEQYF.

This clonotype was picked up a small number of times. The chain carries TRBV28 and TRBJ1-2; D is possibly TRBD1 (5 bases). Germline CDR1 and CDR2: MDHEN and SYDVKM. V lost 5 bases and J lost 7, with 17 bases in between. This CDR3 contains 14 residues. CDR3 in amino acids: CASSEGPRVSGYTF. CDR3 DNA: TGTGCCAGCAGTGAGGGACCCCGGGTGAGTGGCTACACCTTC.

This clonotype showed up many times. V and J are TRBV5-6 and TRBJ2-7, with TRBD1 matching 11 bases. CDR1 is SGHDT, CDR2 YYEEEE, per germline. The CDR3 runs to 14 residues. After removal of 4 bases from V and 3 bases from J, the junction contained 3 bases not matched to a gene. CDR3 sequence: CASSRGQGVYEQYF. DNA for the CDR3: TGTGCCAGCAGCCGGGGACAGGGGGTCTACGAGCAGTACTTC. Supplemented by reference TRBV5-6 and TRBJ2-7, the full variable domain reads DAGVTQSPTHLIKTRGQQVTLRCSPKSGHDTVSWYQQALGQGPQFIFQYYEEEERQRGNFPDRFSGHQFPNYSSELNVNALLLGDSALYLCASSRGQGVYEQYFGPGTRLTVT.

This clonotype was counted many times. This rearrangement joins TRBV6-2 or TRBV6-3 to TRBJ1-2; tentative D call: TRBD1 (6 bases). The CDR3 spans 13 residues. Trimming stripped 7 bases from V and 4 bases from J, with 13 bases between. Germline V gene lookup returns CDR1 MNHEY and CDR2 SVGEGT. CDR3 protein: CASKWAGVYGYTF. The CDR3 DNA reads TGTGCCAGCAAGTGGGCAGGGGTCTATGGCTACACCTTC.

This clonotype was detected ten times or more. The chain couples TRBV4-1 to TRBJ2-3; 7 nucleotides match TRBD2. The germline CDR1 and CDR2 sequences are MGHRA and YSYEKL. With 1 base clipped from V and 6 bases from J, the junction kept 13 bases outside the gene matches. The CDR3 loop spans 17 amino acids. The CDR3 sequence: CASSQGYGGSNIDTQYF. In nucleotides, the CDR3 is TGCGCCAGCAGCCAAGGGTACGGCGGGAGTAATATTGATACGCAGTATTTT.

On this clonotype: The final CDR3 position lacks the conserved phenylalanine or tryptophan, pointing to a likely read error. This chain connects TRBV4-2 to TRBJ2-5; D is tentatively TRBD1 or TRBD2 (5 bases each). The germline V and J ends were trimmed by 5 bases and 2 bases, with 15 bases remaining between them. In germline, CDR1 is LGHNA, CDR2 YNFKEQ. The CDR3 has 15 residues. CDR3 sequence (DNA): TGTGCCAGCAGCGCGGCCGGGACGAGGCAAGAGACCCAGTACTCC. As protein: CASSAAGTRQETQYS.

This clonotype was seen many times. The chain couples TRBV10-2 to TRBJ2-2, with 9 bases that match TRBD2. Trimming took 6 bases from V and 3 from J; bases not matched to a gene: 2. CDR3 size: 14 residues. Germline loops: CDR1 WSHSY, CDR2 SAAADI. CDR3 coding DNA: TGCGCCAGCAGAGAGCGGGGGGACACCGGGGAGCTGTTTTTT. Translation gives CASRERGDTGELFF.

Ten or more counts support this clonotype. This chain uses TRBV4-1 with TRBJ2-1; 9 bases agree with TRBD2. V lost 0 bases, J lost 7 bases, and 13 bases stayed unmatched. Germline V gene lookup returns CDR1 MGHRA and CDR2 YSYEKL. This CDR3 contains 18 residues. The CDR3 DNA is TGCGCCAGCAGCCAAGAGGGAGCCTTGGGCGGGAGGGCGAATGAGCAGTTCTTC. Encoded protein: CASSQEGALGGRANEQFF.

Worth noting for this clonotype: A much bigger clone sits one base away, suggesting this may be a read error. The conserved final phenylalanine or tryptophan is absent from the CDR3, which likely points to a read error. The chain is built from TRBV19 and TRBJ2-3; 9 nucleotides agree with TRBD1. CDR1 is LNHDA and CDR2 is SQIVND in the germline V gene (reference sequence). This CDR3 contains 13 residues. V gave up 9 bases and J gave up 3 bases; unmatched junction bases: 4. CDR3 nucleotides: TGTGCCAGCAGACAGGGGGGAACAGATACGCAGTATTCT. This translates into CASRQGGTDTQYS.

This clonotype showed up many times. The J gene is TRBJ2-7, the V gene TRBV28; 8 positions agree with TRBD2. The CDR3 is 15 residues long. Germline CDR1 MDHEN, CDR2 SYDVKM. V was pared by 5 bases and J by 0 bases, with 6 bases of the junction left unmatched. The CDR3 loop reads CASSRSGRISYEQYF. DNA of the CDR3: TGTGCCAGCAGTCGCAGCGGGAGAATCTCCTACGAGCAGTACTTC.

This clonotype was counted ten times or more. This chain uses TRBV6-1 with TRBJ2-1, with D perhaps matching TRBD1 or TRBD2 (6 bases each). The CDR3 has 15 residues. CDR1 and CDR2 (germline): MNHNS, SASEGT. Trimming removed 3 bases at V and 3 bases at J, with 12 bases between. CDR3 residues: CASSEVGGNYNEQFF. DNA for the CDR3: TGTGCCAGCAGTGAGGTCGGGGGCAACTACAATGAGCAGTTCTTC.

This clonotype was counted ten times or more. The chain employs TRBV5-1 and TRBJ2-3, with TRBD2 identical over 12 bases. Per germline, CDR1 SGHRS and CDR2 YFSETQ. This CDR3 region has 16 residues. J gave up 2 bases and V 4 bases, and 5 bases lay outside the gene matches. CDR3 residues: CASSPGLAGNTDTQYF. Here the CDR3 DNA reads TGCGCCAGCAGCCCCGGACTAGCGGGGAACACAGATACGCAGTATTTT. Using reference TRBV5-1 and TRBJ2-3 for the parts outside the CDR3, the full variable domain is KAGVTQTPRYLIKTRGQQVTLSCSPISGHRSVSWYQQTPGQGLQFLFEYFSETQRNKGNFPGRFSGRQFSNSRSEMNVSTLELGDSALYLCASSPGLAGNTDTQYFGPGTRLTVL.